This T cell receptor beta chain derives from a study of tumor-infiltrating lymphocytes in localized non-small cell lung cancer. Germline assignment: CDR1 GTSNPN and CDR2 SVGIG (reference sequence). V was pared by 4 bases and J by 8 bases, with 8 bases of the junction left unmatched. The CDR3 spans 14 residues. TCRdb keeps only in-frame clones here, not all; method: immunoSEQ multiplex PCR. This table has roughly 7,400 clones, around 77% appearing once. This clone was seen only a few times. Sequencing was carried out using lung tumor tissue. This receptor was taken from a human donor with non-small cell lung cancer. This rearrangement joins TRBV30 to TRBJ1-6, with 7 nucleotides matching TRBD1. CDR3 protein: CAWTLGDRDSPLHF. The CDR3 nucleotides read TGTGCCTGGACCCTGGGAGACAGGGATTCACCCCTCCACTTT.